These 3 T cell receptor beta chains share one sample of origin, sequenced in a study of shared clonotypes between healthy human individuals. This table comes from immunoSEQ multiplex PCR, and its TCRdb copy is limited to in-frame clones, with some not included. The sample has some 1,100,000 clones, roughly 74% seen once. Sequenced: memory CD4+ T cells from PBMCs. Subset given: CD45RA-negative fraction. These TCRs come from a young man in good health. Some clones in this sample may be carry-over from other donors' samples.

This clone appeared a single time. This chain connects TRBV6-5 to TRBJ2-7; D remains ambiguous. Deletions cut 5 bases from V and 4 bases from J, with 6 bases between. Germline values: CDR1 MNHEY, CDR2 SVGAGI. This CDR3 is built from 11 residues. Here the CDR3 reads CASSHLYEQYF. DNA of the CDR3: TGTGCCAGCAGTCACTTGTACGAGCAGTACTTC.

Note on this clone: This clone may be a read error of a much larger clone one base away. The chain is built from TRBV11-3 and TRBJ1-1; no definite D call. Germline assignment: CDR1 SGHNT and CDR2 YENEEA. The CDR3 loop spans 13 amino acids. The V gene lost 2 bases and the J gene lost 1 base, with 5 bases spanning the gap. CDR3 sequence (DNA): TGTGCCAGCAGCTTACAGGAGAACACTGAAGCTTTCTTT. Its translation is CASSLQENTEAFF.

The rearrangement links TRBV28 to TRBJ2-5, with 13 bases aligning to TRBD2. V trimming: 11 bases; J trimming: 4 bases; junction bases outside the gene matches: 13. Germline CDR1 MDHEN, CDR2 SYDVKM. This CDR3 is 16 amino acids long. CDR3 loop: CAGRTSGSRVGETQYF. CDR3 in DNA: TGTGCCGGACGGACTAGCGGGAGTCGGGTCGGAGAGACCCAGTACTTC.